The source of this T cell receptor beta chain is a study of T cell responses to AZD1222 COVID-19 vaccine. Study-level points and caveats: There were vaccine-associated CD4 TCRs across spike, dominant at 160-218 and 743-854. Seropositive AZD1222 recipients at baseline numbered only five to seven.

With respect to this clone: As yet, its antigen is unknown.

Generated by immunoSEQ multiplex PCR, the TCRdb table keeps only in-frame clones and is missing some. Found here are about 53,000 clones, approximately 84% of them singletons; the top ten hold 27%. Trimming took off 2 bases at V and 3 bases at J, with 12 bases between the two ends. The CDR3 sequence is 15 residues long. CDR1 SGHDT and CDR2 YYEEEE come from the germline V gene. This TCR was sampled from an adult in good health. The specimen comprised peripheral blood, sampled on day 0 of AZD1222 vaccination. The genes are TRBV5-6 and TRBJ1-3; D gene ambiguous. The CDR3: CASSFLGLGGNTIYF. CDR3 DNA sequence: TGTGCCAGCAGCTTTCTGGGATTGGGTGGAAACACCATATATTTT.